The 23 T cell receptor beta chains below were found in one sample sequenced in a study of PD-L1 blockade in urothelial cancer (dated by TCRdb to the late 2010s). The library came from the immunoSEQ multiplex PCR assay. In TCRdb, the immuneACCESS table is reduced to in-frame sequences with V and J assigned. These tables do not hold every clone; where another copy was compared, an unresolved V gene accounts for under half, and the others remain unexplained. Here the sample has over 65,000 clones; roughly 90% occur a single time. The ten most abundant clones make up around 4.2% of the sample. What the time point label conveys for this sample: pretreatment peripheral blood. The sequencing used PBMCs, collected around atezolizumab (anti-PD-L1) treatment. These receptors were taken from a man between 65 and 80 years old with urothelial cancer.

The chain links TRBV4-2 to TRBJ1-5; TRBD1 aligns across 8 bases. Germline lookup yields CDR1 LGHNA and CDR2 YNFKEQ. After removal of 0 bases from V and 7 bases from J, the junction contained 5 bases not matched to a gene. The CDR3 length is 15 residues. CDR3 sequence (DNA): TGTGCCAGCAGCCAAGATACAGGGGGGGGGCAGCCCCAGCATTTT. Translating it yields CASSQDTGGGQPQHF.

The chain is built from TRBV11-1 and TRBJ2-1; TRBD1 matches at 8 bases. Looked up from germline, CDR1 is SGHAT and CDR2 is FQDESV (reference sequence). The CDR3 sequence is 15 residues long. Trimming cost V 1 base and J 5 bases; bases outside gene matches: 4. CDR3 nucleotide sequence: TGTGCCAGCAGCTTAGAACAGGGGGTGAACAATGAGCAGTTCTTC. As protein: CASSLEQGVNNEQFF.

This CDR3 reads CASSEVSSGAGELFF. CDR3 sequence (DNA): TGTGCCAGCAGTGAAGTGTCTAGCGGGGCCGGGGAGCTGTTTTTT. V gene TRBV6-1 combines with J gene TRBJ2-2; 9 bases agree with TRBD2. The length of the CDR3 is 15 residues. Germline V lookup: CDR1 MNHNS, CDR2 SASEGT. J was trimmed by 6 bases and V by 1 base; bases with no gene match: 3.

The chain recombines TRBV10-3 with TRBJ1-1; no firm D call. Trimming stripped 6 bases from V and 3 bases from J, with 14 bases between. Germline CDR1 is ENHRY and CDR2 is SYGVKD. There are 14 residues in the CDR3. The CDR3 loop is CAISAEPTDTEAFF. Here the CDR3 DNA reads TGTGCCATCAGCGCTGAACCTACCGACACTGAAGCTTTCTTT.

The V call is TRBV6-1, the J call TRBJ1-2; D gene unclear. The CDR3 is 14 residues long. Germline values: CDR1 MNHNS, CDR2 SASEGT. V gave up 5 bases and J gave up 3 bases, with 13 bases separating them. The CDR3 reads CASSSLTEYYGYTF. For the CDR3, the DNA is TGTGCCAGCAGTTCCCTTACAGAATACTATGGCTACACCTTC.

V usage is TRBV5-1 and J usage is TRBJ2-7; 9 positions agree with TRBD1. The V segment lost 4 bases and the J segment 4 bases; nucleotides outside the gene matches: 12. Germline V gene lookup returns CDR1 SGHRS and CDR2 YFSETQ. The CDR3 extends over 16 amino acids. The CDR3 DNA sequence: TGCGCCAGCAGCCGGGTTTTAGGGACAGGGAGTTACGAGCAGTACTTC. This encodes CASSRVLGTGSYEQYF.

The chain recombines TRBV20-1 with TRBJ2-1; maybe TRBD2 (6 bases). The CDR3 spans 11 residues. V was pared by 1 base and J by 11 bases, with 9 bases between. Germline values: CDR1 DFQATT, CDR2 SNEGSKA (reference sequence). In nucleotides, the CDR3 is TGCAGTGCTAGAGGCGGGACGAAGCAGTTCTTC. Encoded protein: CSARGGTKQFF.

CDR3 nucleotide sequence: TGTGCCAGCAGTCCTCAGGGGGCTGGGGACTATGGCTACACCTTC. Its translation is CASSPQGAGDYGYTF. This chain uses TRBV28 with TRBJ1-2; 8 nucleotides align to TRBD1. The V gene's germline CDR1 is MDHEN and CDR2 SYDVKM. V lost 5 bases to trimming and J lost 3 bases; unmatched junction nucleotides: 8. This CDR3 comprises 15 residues.

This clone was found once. CDR3 DNA sequence: TGCGCCAGCAGCATACCGACTAGCGGAACCTACGAGCAGTACTTC. As protein: CASSIPTSGTYEQYF. The chain has TRBV5-1 and TRBJ2-7, with 9 bases fitting TRBD2. The trim removed 4 bases at V and 2 bases at J, leaving 7 bases unmatched. The CDR3 length is 15 residues. Germline CDR1 SGHRS, CDR2 YFSETQ. The full variable domain, in which reference TRBV5-1 and TRBJ2-7 provide the parts outside the CDR3, is KAGVTQTPRYLIKTRGQQVTLSCSPISGHRSVSWYQQTPGQGLQFLFEYFSETQRNKGNFPGRFSGRQFSNSRSEMNVSTLELGDSALYLCASSIPTSGTYEQYFGPGTRLTVT.

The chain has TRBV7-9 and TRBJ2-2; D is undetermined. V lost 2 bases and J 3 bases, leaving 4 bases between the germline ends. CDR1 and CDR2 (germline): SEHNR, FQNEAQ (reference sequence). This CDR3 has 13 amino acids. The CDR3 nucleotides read TGTGCCAGCAGCTTACGGGACACCGGGGAGCTGTTTTTT. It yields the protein CASSLRDTGELFF.

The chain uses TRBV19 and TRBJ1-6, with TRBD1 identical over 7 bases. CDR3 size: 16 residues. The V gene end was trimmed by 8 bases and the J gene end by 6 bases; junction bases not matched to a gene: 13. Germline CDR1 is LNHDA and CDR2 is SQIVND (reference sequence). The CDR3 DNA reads TGTGCCAGTGGCTCAGGGGGAACTTTGCGTAATTCACCCCTCCACTTT. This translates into CASGSGGTLRNSPLHF.

The CDR3 reads CASSPRSFRRGMNTEAFF. DNA for the CDR3: TGCGCCAGCAGCCCTAGATCGTTTAGAAGGGGCATGAACACTGAAGCTTTCTTT. The chain links TRBV4-1 to TRBJ1-1; the D gene is possibly TRBD1 (5 bases). From germline, CDR1 is MGHRA and CDR2 YSYEKL. Trimming left V 4 bases short and J 0 bases short, with 21 bases between. The CDR3 runs 18 residues.

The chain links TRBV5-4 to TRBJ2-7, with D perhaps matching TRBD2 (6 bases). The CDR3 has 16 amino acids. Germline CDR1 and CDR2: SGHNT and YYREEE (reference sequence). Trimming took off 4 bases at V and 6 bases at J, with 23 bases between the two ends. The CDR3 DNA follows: TGTGCCAGCAGCACCGGCCAAGGAGGGGTGCTTGGCGAGCAGTACTTC. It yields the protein CASSTGQGGVLGEQYF.

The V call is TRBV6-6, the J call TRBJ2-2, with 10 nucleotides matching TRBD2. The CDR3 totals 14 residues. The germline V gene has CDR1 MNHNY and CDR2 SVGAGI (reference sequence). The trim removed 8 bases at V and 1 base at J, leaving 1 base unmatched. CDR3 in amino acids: CASLAGGNTGELFF. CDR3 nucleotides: TGTGCCAGCTTAGCGGGAGGGAACACCGGGGAGCTGTTTTTT.

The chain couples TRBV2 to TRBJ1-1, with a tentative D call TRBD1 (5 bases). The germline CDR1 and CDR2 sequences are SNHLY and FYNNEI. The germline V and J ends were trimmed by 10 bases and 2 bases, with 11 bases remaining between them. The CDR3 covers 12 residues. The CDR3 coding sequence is TGTGCCACCCGGGACTCAAACACTGAAGCTTTCTTT. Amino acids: CATRDSNTEAFF.

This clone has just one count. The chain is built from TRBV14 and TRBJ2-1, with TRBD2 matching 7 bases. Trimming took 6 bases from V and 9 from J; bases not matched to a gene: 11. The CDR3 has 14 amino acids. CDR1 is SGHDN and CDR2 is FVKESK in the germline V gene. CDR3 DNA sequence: TGTGCCAGCAGGGGGGACTACCCGGTTCGTGAGCAGTTCTTC. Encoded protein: CASRGDYPVREQFF. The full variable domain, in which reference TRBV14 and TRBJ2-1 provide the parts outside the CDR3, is EAGVTQFPSHSVIEKGQTVTLRCDPISGHDNLYWYRRVMGKEIKFLLHFVKESKQDESGMPNNRFLAERTGGTYSTLKVQPAELEDSGVYFCASRGDYPVREQFFGPGTRLTVL.

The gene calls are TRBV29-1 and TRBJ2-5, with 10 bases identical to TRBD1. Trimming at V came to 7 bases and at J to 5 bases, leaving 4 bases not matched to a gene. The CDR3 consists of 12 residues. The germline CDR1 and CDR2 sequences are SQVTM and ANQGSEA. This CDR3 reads CSADRGLETQYF. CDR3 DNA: TGCAGCGCTGACAGGGGGCTTGAGACCCAGTACTTC.

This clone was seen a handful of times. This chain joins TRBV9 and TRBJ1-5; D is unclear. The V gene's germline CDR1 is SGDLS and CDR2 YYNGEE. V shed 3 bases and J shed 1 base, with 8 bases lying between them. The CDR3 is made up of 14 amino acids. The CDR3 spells CASSGPLSNQPQHF. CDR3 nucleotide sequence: TGTGCCAGCAGCGGGCCCCTGAGCAATCAGCCCCAGCATTTT.

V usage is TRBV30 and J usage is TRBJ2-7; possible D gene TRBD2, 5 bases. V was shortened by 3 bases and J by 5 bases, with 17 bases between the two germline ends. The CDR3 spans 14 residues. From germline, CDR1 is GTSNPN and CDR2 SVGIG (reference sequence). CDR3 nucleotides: TGTGCCTGGAGGGCTAGCCGTTTCCAAGACGAGCAGTACTTC. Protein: CAWRASRFQDEQYF.

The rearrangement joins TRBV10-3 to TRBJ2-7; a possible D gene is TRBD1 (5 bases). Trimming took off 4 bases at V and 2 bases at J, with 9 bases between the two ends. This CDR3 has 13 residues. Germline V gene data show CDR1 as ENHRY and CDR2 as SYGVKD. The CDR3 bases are TGTGCCATCAGTGTGAAAGGGGCCTACGAGCAGTACTTC. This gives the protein CAISVKGAYEQYF.

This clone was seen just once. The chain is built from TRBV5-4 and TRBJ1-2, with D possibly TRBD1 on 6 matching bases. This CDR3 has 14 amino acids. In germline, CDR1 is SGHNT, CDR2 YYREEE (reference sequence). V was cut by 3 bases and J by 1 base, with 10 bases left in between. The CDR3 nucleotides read TGTGCCAGCAGCTCCAGACAGGTTAACTATGGCTACACCTTC. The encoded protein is CASSSRQVNYGYTF.

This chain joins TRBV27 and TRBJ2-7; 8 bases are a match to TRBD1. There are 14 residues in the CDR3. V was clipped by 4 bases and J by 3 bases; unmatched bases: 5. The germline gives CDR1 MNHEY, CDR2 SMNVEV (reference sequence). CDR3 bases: TGTGCCAGCAGTTGGACAGGGAGGTACTACGAGCAGTACTTC. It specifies CASSWTGRYYEQYF.

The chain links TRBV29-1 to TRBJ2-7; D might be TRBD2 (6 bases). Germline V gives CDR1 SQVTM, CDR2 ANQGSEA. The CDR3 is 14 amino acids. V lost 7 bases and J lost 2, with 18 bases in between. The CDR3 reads CSAVNIAETYEQYF. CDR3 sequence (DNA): TGCAGCGCCGTCAATATAGCGGAAACCTACGAGCAGTACTTC.